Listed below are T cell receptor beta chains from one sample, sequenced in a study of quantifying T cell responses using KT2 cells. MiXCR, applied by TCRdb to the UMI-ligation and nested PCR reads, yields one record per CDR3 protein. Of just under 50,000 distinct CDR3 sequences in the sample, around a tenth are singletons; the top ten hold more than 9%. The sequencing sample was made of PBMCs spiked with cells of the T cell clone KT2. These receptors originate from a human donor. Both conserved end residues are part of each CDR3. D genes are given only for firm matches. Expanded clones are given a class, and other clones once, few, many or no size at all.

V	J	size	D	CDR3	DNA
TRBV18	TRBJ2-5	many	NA	CASSPLTGFQETQYF	TGTGCCAGCTCACCTCTCACGGGGTTCCAAGAGACCCAGTACTTC
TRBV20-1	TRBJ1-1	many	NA	CSASVTDTEAFF	TGCAGTGCTAGCGTAACAGACACTGAAGCTTTCTTT
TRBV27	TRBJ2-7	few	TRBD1	CASSSNSGGDEQYF	TGTGCCAGCAGTTCAAACTCAGGGGGCGACGAGCAGTACTTC
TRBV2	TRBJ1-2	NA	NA	CASRQGQSNYGYTF	TGTGCCAGCCGTCAGGGCCAGTCTAACTATGGCTACACCTTC
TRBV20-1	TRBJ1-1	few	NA	CSARDFLPEAFF	TGCAGTGCTAGAGATTTTCTCCCTGAAGCTTTCTTT
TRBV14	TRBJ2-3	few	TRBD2	CASSRRLAGTDTQYF	TGTGCCAGCAGCCGTCGACTAGCAGGCACAGATACGCAGTATTTT
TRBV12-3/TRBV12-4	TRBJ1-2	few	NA	CASSLAMTVGYGYTF	TGTGCCAGCAGTTTAGCGATGACAGTCGGCTATGGCTACACCTTC
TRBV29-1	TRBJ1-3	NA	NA	CSVEETEGNTIYF	TGCAGCGTTGAAGAGACAGAGGGAAACACCATATATTTT
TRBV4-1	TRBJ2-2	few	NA	CASSQDTGELFF	TGCGCCAGCAGCCAAGACACCGGGGAGCTGTTTTTT
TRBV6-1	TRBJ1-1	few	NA	CASSFLQGWAFF	TGTGCCAGCAGCTTCCTTCAGGGTTGGGCTTTCTTT
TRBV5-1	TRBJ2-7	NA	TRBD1	CASSLGGTDSYEQYF	TGCGCCAGCAGCTTGGGTGGGACAGACTCCTACGAGCAGTACTTC
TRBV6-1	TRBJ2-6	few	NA	CASSEKSSGANVLTF	TGTGCCAGCAGTGAAAAGAGCTCTGGGGCCAACGTCCTGACTTTC
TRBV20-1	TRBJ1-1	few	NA	CSAEAGMNTEAFF	TGCAGTGCTGAGGCGGGCATGAACACTGAAGCTTTCTTT
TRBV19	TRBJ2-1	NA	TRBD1	CASSIGTGSRLGRNEQFF	TGTGCCAGTAGTATAGGGACAGGGTCTCGCTTGGGACGAAATGAGCAGTTCTTC
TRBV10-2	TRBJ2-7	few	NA	CASSGVASSYEQYF	TGCGCCAGCAGTGGGGTTGCCAGCTCCTACGAGCAGTACTTC
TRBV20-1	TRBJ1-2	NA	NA	CSARDIEGSNGYTF	TGCAGTGCTAGAGATATCGAGGGGTCAAATGGCTACACCTTC
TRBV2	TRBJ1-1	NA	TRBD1	CASNRGSNTEAFF	TGTGCCAGCAACAGGGGGTCGAACACTGAAGCTTTCTTT
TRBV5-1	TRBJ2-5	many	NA	CASNRVGGGTKETQYF	TGCGCCAGCAACCGGGTTGGAGGGGGTACCAAAGAGACCCAGTACTTC
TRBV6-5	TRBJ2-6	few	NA	CASSPAGANVLTF	TGTGCCAGCAGTCCCGCTGGGGCCAACGTCCTGACTTTC
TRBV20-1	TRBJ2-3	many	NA	CSARAPQDTQYF	TGCAGTGCTAGAGCCCCTCAAGATACGCAGTATTTT
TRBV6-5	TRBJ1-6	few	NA	CASREHYNSPLHF	TGTGCCAGCAGGGAGCATTATAATTCACCCCTCCACTTT
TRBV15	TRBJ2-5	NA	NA	CATSRDRGLETQYF	TGTGCCACCAGCAGAGATCGGGGTTTGGAGACCCAGTACTTC
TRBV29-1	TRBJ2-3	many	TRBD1	CSGERQGASDTQYF	TGCAGCGGAGAACGACAGGGGGCATCGGATACGCAGTATTTT
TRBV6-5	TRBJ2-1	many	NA	CASSYTQTGYYNEQFF	TGTGCCAGCAGTTACACCCAAACGGGATACTACAATGAGCAGTTCTTC
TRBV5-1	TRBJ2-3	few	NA	CASRKDGGQGDTQYF	TGCGCCAGCAGGAAAGACGGGGGGCAAGGAGATACGCAGTATTTT
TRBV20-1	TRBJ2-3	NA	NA	CSARGSQRGTDTQYF	TGCAGTGCTAGAGGGTCACAGAGAGGCACAGATACGCAGTATTTT
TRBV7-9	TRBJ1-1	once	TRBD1	CASSSRDRNTEAFF	TGTGCCAGCAGCTCCCGGGACAGGAACACTGAAGCTTTCTTT
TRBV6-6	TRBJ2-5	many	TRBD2	CASSYPTSDLQETQYF	TGTGCCAGCAGTTATCCTACTAGCGACCTCCAAGAGACCCAGTACTTC
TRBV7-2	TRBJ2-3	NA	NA	CASSLVYATSTDTQYF	TGTGCCAGCAGCTTAGTTTACGCTACTAGCACAGATACGCAGTATTTT
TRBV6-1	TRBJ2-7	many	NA	CASSEVVREVEQYF	TGTGCCAGCAGTGAAGTAGTCAGGGAAGTCGAGCAGTACTTC
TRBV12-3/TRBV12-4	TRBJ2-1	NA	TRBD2	CASTHLRTRGESSYNEQFF	TGTGCCAGCACCCACCTTCGGACCCGGGGGGAGAGCTCCTACAATGAGCAGTTCTTC
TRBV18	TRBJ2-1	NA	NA	CASSGRTVISYNEQFF	TGTGCCAGCTCGGGCCGAACAGTGATCTCCTACAATGAGCAGTTCTTC
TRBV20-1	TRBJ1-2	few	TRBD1	CSARVLGQGLGYTF	TGCAGTGCTAGAGTCCTCGGACAGGGTCTCGGCTACACCTTC
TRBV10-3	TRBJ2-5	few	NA	CAISGGPIQETQYF	TGTGCCATCAGCGGGGGTCCAATCCAAGAGACCCAGTACTTC
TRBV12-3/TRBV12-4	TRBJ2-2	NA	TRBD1	CASSTQGAQTGELFF	TGTGCCAGCAGTACACAGGGGGCACAAACCGGGGAGCTGTTTTTT
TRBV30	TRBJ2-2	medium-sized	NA	CAWRSYYTGELFF	TGTGCCTGGAGGTCCTATTACACCGGGGAGCTGTTTTTT
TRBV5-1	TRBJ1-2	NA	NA	CASSFGNRDTYGYTF	TGCGCCAGCAGCTTTGGAAACCGGGACACTTATGGCTACACCTTC
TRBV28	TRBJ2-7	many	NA	CASRSLRDLHF	TGTGCCAGCAGGAGTTTGAGGGACCTCCACTTC
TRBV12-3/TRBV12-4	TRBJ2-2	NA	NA	CASTRHPNTGELFF	TGTGCCAGCACCCGGCATCCGAACACCGGGGAGCTGTTTTTT
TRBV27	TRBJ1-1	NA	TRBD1	CASRLQGANTEAFF	TGTGCCAGCAGATTACAGGGGGCTAACACTGAAGCTTTCTTT
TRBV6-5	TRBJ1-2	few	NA	CASSVQGNYGYTF	TGTGCCAGCAGTGTGCAGGGGAACTATGGCTACACCTTC
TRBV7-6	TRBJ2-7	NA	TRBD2	CASSLKLAGSSYEQYF	TGTGCCAGCAGCTTAAAGCTAGCGGGGAGCTCCTACGAGCAGTACTTC
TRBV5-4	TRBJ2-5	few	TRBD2	CASAWGLAGSQETQYF	TGTGCCAGCGCGTGGGGACTAGCGGGCTCACAAGAGACCCAGTACTTC
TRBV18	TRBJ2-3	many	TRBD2	CASSPSTSRYVTDTQYF	TGTGCCAGCTCACCCTCGACTAGCAGATACGTCACAGATACGCAGTATTTT
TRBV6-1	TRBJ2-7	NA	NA	CASSKEVEQYF	TGTGCCAGCAGTAAGGAAGTCGAGCAGTACTTC
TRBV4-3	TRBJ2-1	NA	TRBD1	CASSQEVRDRGGEQFF	TGCGCCAGCAGCCAAGAAGTAAGGGACAGGGGTGGTGAGCAGTTCTTC
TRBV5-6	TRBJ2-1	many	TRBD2	CASSDGLASSNEQFF	TGTGCCAGCAGCGATGGACTAGCGTCCTCCAATGAGCAGTTCTTC
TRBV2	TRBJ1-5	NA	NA	CASSEARTYQPQHF	TGTGCCAGCAGTGAAGCGAGGACTTATCAGCCCCAGCATTTT
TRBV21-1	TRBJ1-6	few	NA	CASGPGNNSPLHF	TGTGCCAGCGGGCCAGGGAATAATTCACCCCTCCACTTT